This entry describes one T cell receptor beta chain. What it binds is not known. Those who donated were healthy HIV-negative adults, with no recent acute infections or vaccinations reported. The source of the sample is a study of shared clonotypes between healthy human individuals. A deep-level run was used for the assay. Profiling relied on immunoSEQ multiplex PCR, and the TCRdb table lists in-frame clones only, not all of them. Among about 480,000 clones, 75% to 80% were seen once, and the ten largest hold around 12%. Findings and caveats of the study: The authors expected sequencing depth to affect clonotype sharing among donors.

The specimen was PBMCs. The receptor was isolated from a middle-aged woman in good health. Some clones in this sample may be carry-over from other donors' samples.

The CDR3 DNA reads as TGTGCCAGCAGTTTAGATGGGACAGCTGGCGAGCAGTACTTC. Translation gives CASSLDGTAGEQYF. The chain joins TRBV28 to TRBJ2-7; TRBD1 aligns across 7 bases. CDR1 and CDR2 (germline): MDHEN, SYDVKM. With V trimmed by 2 bases and J by 6 bases, 7 bases remained unmatched. The CDR3 has 14 amino acids.